One and the same sample provided the 22 T cell receptor beta chains below, sequenced in a study of blood T cell repertoires in COVID-19. Generated by immunoSEQ multiplex PCR, the TCRdb table keeps only in-frame clones and is missing some. There are about 160,000 clones in the sample; approximately 95% occur only once, and 2% lies in the top ten. Sequenced sample: peripheral blood. All receptors come from an older woman with COVID-19, enrolled during active disease.

The chain couples TRBV15 to TRBJ2-1; a weak D match, TRBD1 (5 bases). Trimming shortened V by 3 bases and J by 4 bases, and 13 bases separated the two germline ends. Germline CDR1 reads LNHNV; CDR2 reads YYDKDF (reference sequence). The CDR3 has 15 residues. CDR3 in DNA: TGTGCCACCAGCAGGACAGCTAACCCATACAATGAGCAGTTCTTC. It specifies CATSRTANPYNEQFF.

The J gene is TRBJ1-2, the V gene TRBV3-1 (or the pseudogene TRBV3-2), with a weak D call TRBD1 (5 bases). The CDR3 is 14 amino acids. In germline, CDR1 is LGHDT, CDR2 YNNKEL (reference sequence). Trimming pared 0 bases from V and 3 bases from J, leaving 8 bases between. In nucleotides, the CDR3 is TGTGCCAGCAGCCAAGAGGGAGGGGACTATGGCTACACCTTC. This translates into CASSQEGGDYGYTF.

The J gene is TRBJ2-7, the V gene TRBV20-1; 10 bases agree with TRBD1. The V gene end was trimmed by 3 bases and the J gene end by 2 bases; junction bases not matched to a gene: 7. CDR1 and CDR2 (germline): DFQATT, SNEGSKA (reference sequence). The CDR3 has 15 amino acids. The DNA for the CDR3 is TGCAGTGCTAGTGAGCCCGGGACAGGGGCCTACGAGCAGTACTTC. It is translated as CSASEPGTGAYEQYF.

The chain joins TRBV7-2 to TRBJ1-2; D is uncertain. The germline CDR1 and CDR2 sequences are SGHTA and FQGNSA. This CDR3 spans 13 amino acids. Trimming pared 5 bases from V and 8 bases from J, leaving 15 bases between. CDR3 nucleotides: TGTGCCAGCAGCCTAAGGGATGGGAGAGGCTACACCTTC. The encoded protein is CASSLRDGRGYTF.

V gene TRBV6-5 combines with J gene TRBJ2-3; maybe TRBD2 (5 bases). The CDR3 has 14 amino acids. The V and J ends lost 6 bases and 4 bases respectively, with 14 bases between them. The germline gives CDR1 MNHEY, CDR2 SVGAGI. CDR3 amino acids: CASRPGVGADTQYF. In DNA form, the CDR3 reads TGTGCCAGCAGACCCGGGGTCGGGGCAGATACGCAGTATTTT.

The chain joins TRBV7-9 to TRBJ1-2; 10 bases align to TRBD1. The CDR3 has 15 residues. CDR1 SEHNR and CDR2 FQNEAQ come from the germline V gene (reference sequence). Losses at the gene ends were 10 bases for V and 3 bases for J; bases not matched to a gene: 11. DNA for the CDR3: TGTGCCATCCTCGACAGGGGGCCCCATCACTATGGCTACACCTTC. The encoded protein is CAILDRGPHHYGYTF.

The J gene is TRBJ1-2, the V gene TRBV24-1; no clear D. The germline V and J ends were trimmed by 2 bases and 0 bases, with 3 bases remaining between them. There are 13 residues in the CDR3. CDR1 and CDR2 (germline): KGHDR, SFDVKD. Here the CDR3 reads CATSDSTNYGYTF. In nucleotides, the CDR3 is TGTGCCACCAGTGATTCAACTAACTATGGCTACACCTTC.

This clone came up once. The chain has TRBV4-3 and TRBJ1-1; D gene ambiguous. The CDR3 totals 15 residues. V was pared by 6 bases and J by 3 bases, with 17 bases between. Germline CDR1 LGHNA, CDR2 YSLEER. The CDR3 protein is CASRSVSGRHTEAFF. The CDR3 DNA sequence: TGCGCCAGCAGATCGGTATCCGGGAGGCACACTGAAGCTTTCTTT.

V usage is TRBV18 and J usage is TRBJ1-4, with D possibly TRBD1 on 5 matching bases. In germline, CDR1 is KGHSH, CDR2 LQKENI. This CDR3 region has 13 residues. Trimming pared 5 bases from V and 4 bases from J, leaving 8 bases between. CDR3 in DNA: TGTGCCAGCTCAGGGGCCCTTAATGAAAAACTGTTTTTT. It codes for CASSGALNEKLFF.

The rearrangement links TRBV19 to TRBJ2-7, with a weak D call TRBD2 (6 bases). The CDR3 runs to 14 residues. In germline, CDR1 is LNHDA, CDR2 SQIVND (reference sequence). V lost 8 bases and J lost 2, with 16 bases in between. DNA of the CDR3: TGTGCCAGTGGGACGGGGAGGCGCGCCTACGAGCAGTACTTC. Its translation: CASGTGRRAYEQYF.

The chain carries TRBV9 and TRBJ2-3; the D gene is possibly TRBD2 (7 bases). Germline V gene data show CDR1 as SGDLS and CDR2 as YYNGEE. V was cut by 0 bases and J by 0 bases, with 14 bases left in between. CDR3 size: 17 residues. The CDR3 sequence: CASSVEAGALSTDTQYF. The CDR3 coding sequence is TGTGCCAGCAGCGTAGAGGCGGGGGCCCTTAGCACAGATACGCAGTATTTT.

The J gene is TRBJ1-6, the V gene TRBV12-3 or TRBV12-4; D gene unclear. The CDR3 has 13 residues. Between the trimmed V and J ends, which lost 7 bases and 9 bases, there was a span of 13 bases. The CDR3 here is CASTPHPVSPLHF. DNA of the CDR3: TGTGCCAGCACACCCCATCCGGTTTCACCCCTCCACTTT.

This sequence joins TRBV9 and TRBJ2-2, with no clear D. Trimming took off 3 bases at V and 0 bases at J, with 12 bases between the two ends. Germline CDR1 and CDR2: SGDLS and YYNGEE. This CDR3 is built from 16 residues. The CDR3 reads CASSDTHYANTGELFF. The CDR3 DNA sequence: TGTGCCAGCAGCGACACACACTACGCGAACACCGGGGAGCTGTTTTTT. Complete variable domain (other parts from reference TRBV9 and TRBJ2-2): DSGVTQTPKHLITATGQRVTLRCSPRSGDLSVYWYQQSLDQGLQFLIQYYNGEERAKGNILERFSAQQFPDLHSELNLSSLELGDSALYFCASSDTHYANTGELFFGEGSRLTVL.

The J gene is TRBJ1-6, the V gene TRBV30; 7 nucleotides match TRBD1. The V gene's germline CDR1 is GTSNPN and CDR2 SVGIG (reference sequence). The junction had 5 bases not matched to a gene; V was cut back by 2 bases and J by 10 bases. The CDR3 runs 13 residues. The CDR3 sequence: CAWSQGGESPLHF. The CDR3 DNA reads TGTGCCTGGAGTCAGGGGGGTGAATCACCCCTCCACTTT.

V and J are TRBV3-1 (or the pseudogene TRBV3-2) and TRBJ1-3; D is uncertain. Trimming pared 1 base from V and 3 bases from J, leaving 4 bases between. The V gene's germline CDR1 is LGHDT and CDR2 YNNKEL (reference sequence). There are 13 residues in the CDR3. This CDR3 is CASSQGHGNTIYF. The CDR3 DNA reads TGTGCCAGCAGCCAAGGGCATGGAAACACCATATATTTT.

This chain joins TRBV4-3 and TRBJ1-1; D possibly corresponds to TRBD1 (5 bases). Germline CDR1 LGHNA, CDR2 YSLEER. This CDR3 spans 14 amino acids. Deletions cut 3 bases from V and 2 bases from J, with 10 bases between. The CDR3 loop is CASSHWGDNTEAFF. The CDR3 DNA is TGCGCCAGCAGCCATTGGGGGGACAACACTGAAGCTTTCTTT.

J is TRBJ1-1 and V is TRBV19; D is undetermined. CDR3 length: 17 amino acids. Germline CDR1 and CDR2: LNHDA and SQIVND (reference sequence). V was cut by 3 bases and J by 4 bases, with 21 bases left in between. The CDR3: CASSISRMRATGTEAFF. DNA for the CDR3: TGTGCCAGTAGTATTTCGCGAATGAGGGCTACGGGCACTGAAGCTTTCTTT.

The genes are TRBV19 and TRBJ1-5; D uncertain. Trimming took off 3 bases at V and 2 bases at J, with 8 bases between the two ends. The germline CDR1 and CDR2 sequences are LNHDA and SQIVND (reference sequence). This CDR3 contains 14 residues. This CDR3 reads CASSMPGGNQPQHF. The CDR3 nucleotides read TGTGCCAGTAGTATGCCGGGTGGCAATCAGCCCCAGCATTTT.

The chain has TRBV19 and TRBJ2-2; a weak D match, TRBD2 (5 bases). Between the trimmed V and J ends, which lost 3 bases and 1 base, there was a span of 12 bases. CDR1 and CDR2 (germline): LNHDA, SQIVND (reference sequence). The CDR3 is made up of 16 amino acids. The CDR3 protein is CASSIQRSGNTGELFF. The CDR3 DNA sequence: TGTGCCAGTAGTATTCAGAGGAGCGGGAACACCGGGGAGCTGTTTTTT.

The chain has TRBV4-1 and TRBJ2-1, with D perhaps matching TRBD1 (5 bases). The CDR3 sequence is 18 residues long. Trimming took off 1 base at V and 7 bases at J, with 23 bases between the two ends. The V gene's germline CDR1 is MGHRA and CDR2 YSYEKL. The CDR3 nucleotides are TGCGCCAGCAGCCAAGTCGGCCAGGGAAGACCTAGAGCTAATGAGCAGTTCTTC. The encoded protein is CASSQVGQGRPRANEQFF.

Turning to this clone: Other DNA sequences in the same sample also yield this CDR3. V gene TRBV18 combines with J gene TRBJ1-5, with D possibly TRBD1 on 6 matching bases. There are 14 residues in the CDR3. The V and J ends lost 3 bases and 3 bases respectively, with 9 bases between them. Germline V gene lookup returns CDR1 KGHSH and CDR2 LQKENI. CDR3 in amino acids: CASSPNRANQPQHF. The DNA for the CDR3 is TGTGCCAGCTCACCCAACAGGGCCAATCAGCCCCAGCATTTT.

CDR3 nucleotides: TGTGCCAGAAGCTTGGTTGGACAGGGCGGGCGGTATACTGAAGCTTTCTTT. It translates to CARSLVGQGGRYTEAFF. V and J are TRBV5-3 and TRBJ1-1; TRBD1 aligns across 8 bases. TRBV5-3 is labeled an ORF, and its function is uncertain. The CDR3 has 17 residues. V gave up 0 bases and J gave up 5 bases; unmatched junction bases: 12.